Below, 29 T cell receptor beta chains from the same sample are listed, as sequenced in a study of vaccination and CD4 T cells after COVID-19. These TCRs are of unknown antigen specificity. An Oncomine TCR Beta short-read assay was used to sequence the DNA from cultured CD4+ T cells. TCRdb re-analysed the PCR reads in MiXCR, keeping a single row per CDR3 protein. The sample lists approximately 15,000 distinct CDR3 sequences; 31% were seen once. Stated treatment: roughly 10-day PBMC culture with coronavirus spike peptide pools or control peptides (ViraFEST assay). The sequenced material came from cultured CD4+ T cells from blood. These receptors were taken from a human donor with COVID-19.

The chain links TRBV7-9 to TRBJ2-7, with 8 bases identical to TRBD2. The CDR3 sequence is 17 residues long. The V segment lost 4 bases and the J segment 7 bases; nucleotides outside the gene matches: 18. The germline CDR1 and CDR2 sequences are SEHNR and FQNEAQ (reference sequence). For the CDR3, the DNA is TGTGCCAGCAGCTCAAGACGCGGGGGGATAGGGAAACAGGAGCAGTACTTC. Protein: CASSSRRGGIGKQEQYF.

V is TRBV5-8 and J is TRBJ1-5; 12 nucleotides agree with TRBD1. V shed 5 bases, J shed 3 bases, and the junction held 3 bases outside the gene matches. CDR1 is SGHTS, CDR2 YDEGEE, per germline. This CDR3 contains 15 residues. The CDR3 sequence: CASRGTGGTNQPQHF. For the CDR3, the DNA is TGTGCCAGCAGGGGGACAGGGGGCACCAATCAGCCCCAGCATTTT. Drawing the rest from reference TRBV5-8 and TRBJ1-5, the complete variable domain is EAGVTQSPTHLIKTRGQQATLRCSPISGHTSVYWYQQALGLGLQFLLWYDEGEERNRGNFPPRFSGRQFPNYSSELNVNALELEDSALYLCASRGTGGTNQPQHFGDGTRLSIL.

This clonotype was observed a handful of times. DNA of the CDR3: TGTGCCAGCAGTGGGGTTGGGACTCGAGAAGCTTTCTTT. Encoded protein: CASSGVGTREAFF. The chain couples TRBV25-1 to TRBJ1-1; weak D call: TRBD1 (5 bases). The CDR3 is made up of 13 amino acids. Germline V gene lookup returns CDR1 MGHDK and CDR2 SYGVNS. Trimming removed 4 bases from V and 8 bases from J, with 14 bases in between.

This clonotype appeared a few times. The rearrangement uses TRBV6-1 and TRBJ2-7, with 11 bases lining up with TRBD2. Germline trimming cut 5 bases from V and 3 bases from J; bases unmatched to any gene: 6. Germline CDR1 MNHNS, CDR2 SASEGT. The CDR3 has 15 amino acids. This CDR3 is CASSPPGLADYEQYF. CDR3 coding DNA: TGTGCCAGCAGTCCACCGGGACTAGCGGACTACGAGCAGTACTTC.

V usage is TRBV20-1 and J usage is TRBJ2-5; 10 positions match TRBD2. The trim removed 8 bases at V and 2 bases at J, leaving 11 bases unmatched. The CDR3 runs to 15 residues. Germline V gene data show CDR1 as DFQATT and CDR2 as SNEGSKA (reference sequence). The CDR3 DNA reads TGCAGTTATCGAAAAACTAGCGGGGCGCAAGAGACCCAGTACTTC. It specifies CSYRKTSGAQETQYF.

This clonotype appeared a few times. The V call is TRBV28, the J call TRBJ1-6; D remains unclear. The V gene lost 6 bases and the J gene lost 7 bases, with 10 bases spanning the gap. The CDR3 consists of 13 residues. Germline V gene sequence: CDR1 MDHEN, CDR2 SYDVKM. The DNA of the CDR3 is TGTGCCAGCAGAGAATGGTTAAATTCACCCCTCCACTTT. Translated: CASREWLNSPLHF.

This clonotype has a handful of counts. V is TRBV11-2 and J is TRBJ1-3; D is unclear. Trimming took off 5 bases at V and 1 base at J, with 15 bases between the two ends. CDR1 SGHAT and CDR2 FQNNGV come from the germline V gene. This CDR3 has 16 residues. CDR3 sequence reads: CASSPRSQWSGNTIYF. CDR3 nucleotides: TGTGCCAGCAGCCCGAGAAGCCAATGGTCTGGAAACACCATATATTTT.

V usage is TRBV12-5 and J usage is TRBJ1-1; 7 bases map to TRBD1. The CDR3 covers 16 residues. V shed 7 bases and J 4 bases; nucleotides not matched to a gene: 15. From germline, CDR1 is LGHNT and CDR2 FRNRAP. CDR3 in DNA: TGTGCTAGTGCCACATCGGGTTTAGACAGGGCCACTGAAGCTTTCTTT. Amino acids: CASATSGLDRATEAFF. Full variable domain (missing parts from reference TRBV12-5 and TRBJ1-1): DARVTQTPRHKVTEMGQEVTMRCQPILGHNTVFWYRQTMMQGLELLAYFRNRAPLDDSGMPKDRFSAEMPDATLATLKIQPSEPRDSAVYFCASATSGLDRATEAFFGQGTRLTVV.

This clonotype was counted a few times. This chain uses TRBV25-1 with TRBJ2-3, with D perhaps matching TRBD2 (5 bases). The CDR3 contains 13 residues. Germline CDR1 MGHDK, CDR2 SYGVNS. Trimming cost V 3 bases and J 4 bases, with 8 bases left between them. The CDR3 DNA reads TGTGCCAGCAGTGATAACGGGGCAGATACGCAGTATTTT. This gives the protein CASSDNGADTQYF.

This chain connects TRBV19 to TRBJ1-1; weak D call: TRBD1 (6 bases). The CDR3 sequence is 15 residues long. Germline lookup yields CDR1 LNHDA and CDR2 SQIVND (reference sequence). Trimming shortened V by 5 bases and J by 0 bases, and 13 bases separated the two germline ends. The chain's CDR3 is CASSASGTLNTEAFF. CDR3 coding DNA: TGTGCCAGTAGTGCCTCCGGGACATTGAACACTGAAGCTTTCTTT.

This clonotype came up a few times. This chain uses TRBV18 with TRBJ1-6, with TRBD1 as a possible D gene (6 bases). The CDR3 length is 15 residues. The V gene's germline CDR1 is KGHSH and CDR2 LQKENI. With 4 bases removed from V and 7 bases from J, the gap between germline ends came to 14 bases. CDR3 nucleotide sequence: TGTGCCAGCTCACTAAACGGGGGGCAAAATTCACCCCTCCACTTT. It codes for CASSLNGGQNSPLHF.

There are a few counts of this clonotype. The J gene is TRBJ2-5, the V gene TRBV6-1; 8 bases match TRBD1. Germline CDR1 is MNHNS and CDR2 is SASEGT. CDR3 length equals 16 residues. V shed 5 bases, J shed 4 bases, and the junction held 12 bases outside the gene matches. The CDR3 nucleotides read TGTGCCAGCAGTCACGGACAGGGAAGGATCACAGAGACCCAGTACTTC. This sequence encodes CASSHGQGRITETQYF.

The chain employs TRBV2 and TRBJ2-3, with TRBD2 identical over 8 bases. Germline CDR1 and CDR2: SNHLY and FYNNEI. The CDR3 consists of 14 residues. V lost 7 bases to trimming and J lost 2 bases; unmatched junction nucleotides: 5. The CDR3 nucleotides read TGTGCCAGCAAAGCGGGGGCCCACACAGATACGCAGTATTTT. It yields the protein CASKAGAHTDTQYF.

This clonotype was counted between two and nine times. This chain connects TRBV27 to TRBJ2-7, with 11 positions matching TRBD1. The trim removed 4 bases at V and 6 bases at J, leaving 11 bases unmatched. The germline V gene has CDR1 MNHEY and CDR2 SMNVEV (reference sequence). This CDR3 region has 16 residues. CDR3 sequence: CASSSRTGQGVAEQYF. The CDR3 DNA reads as TGTGCCAGCAGTTCCCGAACGGGACAGGGGGTAGCCGAGCAGTACTTC.

The chain is built from TRBV19 and TRBJ1-4; perhaps TRBD1 as D (6 bases). Per the germline V gene, CDR1 is LNHDA and CDR2 is SQIVND (reference sequence). The CDR3 consists of 17 residues. Trimming stripped 6 bases from V and 7 bases from J, with 24 bases between. CDR3 residues: CASRDGWIRDTGEKLFF. In DNA form, the CDR3 reads TGTGCCAGTAGAGACGGTTGGATCCGGGACACCGGTGAAAAACTGTTTTTT. Based on the CDR3 plus reference TRBV19 and TRBJ1-4, the full variable domain is DGGITQSPKYLFRKEGQNVTLSCEQNLNHDAMYWYRQDPGQGLRLIYYSQIVNDFQKGDIAEGYSVSREKKESFPLTVTSAQKNPTAFYLCASRDGWIRDTGEKLFFGSGTQLSVL.

This chain joins TRBV4-1 and TRBJ1-3; D ambiguous. Germline values: CDR1 MGHRA, CDR2 YSYEKL. The CDR3 sequence is 14 residues long. V was cut by 1 base and J by 2 bases, with 6 bases left in between. DNA of the CDR3: TGCGCCAGCAGCCAAGGTCCGGCTGGAAACACCATATATTTT. Protein: CASSQGPAGNTIYF.

The chain is built from TRBV6-1 and TRBJ2-1; D may be TRBD2 (5 bases). Germline values: CDR1 MNHNS, CDR2 SASEGT. This CDR3 contains 16 residues. Trimming stripped 8 bases from V and 4 bases from J, with 21 bases between. The CDR3, as DNA: TGTGCCAGCTTAGGTCAGGTCTACGCGGGTTACAATGAGCAGTTCTTC. Amino acids: CASLGQVYAGYNEQFF.

This chain joins TRBV19 and TRBJ1-1; D is perhaps TRBD1 (5 bases). Germline loops: CDR1 LNHDA, CDR2 SQIVND (reference sequence). The CDR3 is made up of 12 amino acids. The V gene lost 8 bases and the J gene lost 7 bases, with 14 bases spanning the gap. Here the CDR3 DNA reads TGTGCCAGTCTTCAGGTAACAGGTGAAGCTTTCTTT. This gives the protein CASLQVTGEAFF.

The V call is TRBV20-1, the J call TRBJ2-7; D perhaps matches TRBD2 (6 bases). Germline values: CDR1 DFQATT, CDR2 SNEGSKA (reference sequence). The CDR3 consists of 14 residues. V lost 3 bases and J lost 0, with 12 bases in between. CDR3 region: CSARETRTSYEQYF. The CDR3 nucleotides are TGCAGTGCTAGGGAGACTAGGACCTCCTACGAGCAGTACTTC.

This clonotype was recorded a few times. The chain employs TRBV11-2 and TRBJ2-3; D is unclear. The germline V and J ends were trimmed by 6 bases and 2 bases, with 18 bases remaining between them. The CDR3 runs 16 residues. Germline lookup yields CDR1 SGHAT and CDR2 FQNNGV. CDR3 bases: TGTGCCAGCAGTCTGGTCCCCGGCCAGCCCACAGATACGCAGTATTTT. Translating it yields CASSLVPGQPTDTQYF.

The chain links TRBV6-5 to TRBJ2-1, with 8 bases identical to TRBD2. This CDR3 has 17 amino acids. Germline CDR1 reads MNHEY; CDR2 reads SVGAGI. Losses at the gene ends were 2 bases for V and 6 bases for J; bases not matched to a gene: 12. The CDR3 sequence: CASSYPRVSGGSNEQFF. In DNA, the CDR3 is TGTGCCAGCAGTTACCCGCGGGTGAGCGGGGGAAGCAATGAGCAGTTCTTC.

This clonotype has more than one count but fewer than ten. The chain recombines TRBV30 with TRBJ2-5, with unresolved D. The CDR3 consists of 12 residues. Trimming shortened V by 3 bases and J by 3 bases, and 8 bases separated the two germline ends. CDR1 GTSNPN and CDR2 SVGIG come from the germline V gene (reference sequence). CDR3 sequence reads: CAWRSSEETQYF. The DNA for the CDR3 is TGTGCCTGGAGATCGAGCGAAGAGACCCAGTACTTC.

The J gene is TRBJ2-3, the V gene TRBV11-2; D gene ambiguous. CDR1 is SGHAT, CDR2 FQNNGV, per germline. V lost 5 bases, J lost 4 bases, and 7 bases lay in between. The CDR3 runs to 12 residues. CDR3 in amino acids: CASSPQADTQYF. The CDR3 nucleotides are TGTGCCAGCAGCCCCCAAGCAGATACGCAGTATTTT.

This clonotype has more than one count but fewer than ten. The J gene is TRBJ1-6, the V gene TRBV11-3, with TRBD1 identical over 12 bases. Trimming at V came to 3 bases and at J to 10 bases, leaving 1 base not matched to a gene. The CDR3 is 14 residues long. Germline V CDR1 and CDR2: SGHNT, YENEEA. The CDR3 spells CASSLGQGASPLHF. The DNA of the CDR3 is TGTGCCAGCAGCTTGGGACAGGGGGCATCACCCCTCCACTTT.

The CDR3 spells CASSSPMETQYF. DNA of the CDR3: TGCGCCAGCAGCTCACCGATGGAGACCCAGTACTTC. The V and J genes are TRBV5-1 and TRBJ2-5, with D uncertain. CDR1 SGHRS and CDR2 YFSETQ come from the germline V gene. The V and J ends lost 3 bases and 5 bases respectively, with 8 bases between them. This CDR3 spans 12 amino acids.

This clonotype was found a few times. This chain links TRBV20-1 with TRBJ1-5; D is ambiguous. V lost 5 bases to trimming and J lost 2 bases, with 10 bases between them. The CDR3 contains 13 residues. CDR1 is DFQATT and CDR2 is SNEGSKA in the germline V gene (reference sequence). CDR3 region: CSAEAIGNQPQHF. Here the CDR3 DNA reads TGCAGTGCTGAAGCCATAGGCAATCAGCCCCAGCATTTT.

A word on this clonotype: The junction departs from the called germline gene at one end, perhaps through a read error. The rearrangement uses TRBV20-1 and TRBJ2-3; 11 bases fit TRBD2. Germline CDR1 and CDR2: DFQATT and SNEGSKA (reference sequence). The CDR3 totals 17 residues. The CDR3 loop is CSASDGRTSGPSDTQYF. The DNA for the CDR3 is TGCAGTGCTAGCGACGGGAGGACTAGCGGGCCCTCAGATACGCAATATTTT.

This clonotype was detected only a few times. The rearrangement joins TRBV12-5 to TRBJ2-3; 8 bases fit TRBD1. This CDR3 region has 12 residues. V dropped 4 bases and J dropped 9; count of bases not matched to a gene: 3. Germline lookup yields CDR1 LGHNT and CDR2 FRNRAP. CDR3 residues: CASGSDRGTQYF. The CDR3 coding sequence is TGTGCTAGTGGTTCCGACAGGGGAACGCAGTATTTT. Together with reference TRBV12-5 and TRBJ2-3, the CDR3 gives the full variable domain: DARVTQTPRHKVTEMGQEVTMRCQPILGHNTVFWYRQTMMQGLELLAYFRNRAPLDDSGMPKDRFSAEMPDATLATLKIQPSEPRDSAVYFCASGSDRGTQYFGPGTRLTVL.

The chain recombines TRBV30 with TRBJ1-5; TRBD1 matches at 8 bases. The germline CDR1 and CDR2 sequences are GTSNPN and SVGIG (reference sequence). This CDR3 comprises 13 residues. J lost 2 bases, V lost 5 bases, and 2 bases had no gene match. The CDR3 DNA reads TGTGCCTGGGGACAGGGAGGCAATCAGCCCCAGCATTTT. This gives the protein CAWGQGGNQPQHF. The full variable domain, its missing parts supplied by reference TRBV30 and TRBJ1-5, is SQTIHQWPATLVQPVGSPLSLECTVEGTSNPNLYWYRQAAGRGLQLLFYSVGIGQISSEVPQNLSASRPQDRQFILSSKKLLLSDSGFYLCAWGQGGNQPQHFGDGTRLSIL.